Listed below are T cell receptor beta chains from one sample, sequenced in a study of tumor and adjacent non-tumor tissue in lung cancer. TCRdb re-analysed the multiplex PCR reads in MiXCR, keeping a single row per CDR3 protein. Of about 120,000 distinct CDR3 sequences in the sample, over 70% are singletons; the top ten hold more than 20%. Material for sequencing was lung tumor tissue. Receptors were obtained from a man in his 70s with non-small cell lung cancer. Each CDR3 is given with its conserved first and last residue. Each record gives: clone size, J gene, D gene, V gene, CDR3 DNA, CDR3 protein. The D gene is left open where the match is weak. Expanded clones get a size class; other rows say once, few or many, or leave the size out.

abundance: NA; j_gene: TRBJ2-2; d_gene: TRBD2; v_gene: TRBV11-2; CDR3nt: TGTGCCAGCAGCCCCCTAGCGGGGGGGACCTGGGAGAGGTTTTTT; CDR3aa: CASSPLAGGTWERFF
abundance: NA; j_gene: TRBJ1-1; d_gene: NA; v_gene: TRBV29-1; CDR3nt: TGCAGCGTTGATGATACAGGGACTAATCCTGAAGTTTCCTTT; CDR3aa: CSVDDTGTNPEVSF
abundance: NA; j_gene: TRBJ2-3; d_gene: NA; v_gene: TRBV12-3/TRBV12-4; CDR3nt: NA; CDR3aa: CASSFARGITNTRYF
abundance: NA; j_gene: TRBJ2-1; d_gene: NA; v_gene: TRBV6-2/TRBV6-3; CDR3nt: TGTGCCCGCAACAGAGGCAATTACAATGAGCAGTTCTTC; CDR3aa: CARNRGNYNEQFF
abundance: NA; j_gene: TRBJ1-2; d_gene: NA; v_gene: TRBV29-1; CDR3nt: TGCAGCGCCCAGACGATAGGCGTTGGCGACTACACCTTC; CDR3aa: CSAQTIGVGDYTF
abundance: NA; j_gene: TRBJ1-6; d_gene: NA; v_gene: TRBV11-2; CDR3nt: TGTGGCAGCAGTTCCCATAGCTCCTACAATTCACCCCTCCACTTT; CDR3aa: CGSSSHSSYNSPLHF
abundance: NA; j_gene: TRBJ2-7; d_gene: NA; v_gene: TRBV28; CDR3nt: TGTGCCAGCAGTCAGATGTCCAGTCACCGGTCCTACGAGCAGTACTTC; CDR3aa: CASSQMSSHRSYEQYF
abundance: once; j_gene: TRBJ2-3; d_gene: NA; v_gene: TRBV6-1; CDR3nt: TGTGCCAGCAACAAAGGGTATAGCGATCAGCCCCAGTATTTT; CDR3aa: CASNKGYSDQPQYF
abundance: NA; j_gene: TRBJ2-3; d_gene: NA; v_gene: TRBV6-5; CDR3nt: TGTGCAAGCAGTCCCAGCTACAGTGTGAACACAGATACGCAGTATTTT; CDR3aa: CASSPSYSVNTDTQYF
abundance: NA; j_gene: TRBJ2-7; d_gene: NA; v_gene: TRBV6-6; CDR3nt: TGTGCCAGCAGTTATTCCGATGCGGGTGAGGACTACGAGGAGTGCTTC; CDR3aa: CASSYSDAGEDYEECF
abundance: NA; j_gene: TRBJ1-2; d_gene: TRBD1; v_gene: TRBV10-3; CDR3nt: TGTGCCATCAGGGCGGGACAGGGGAAGGATGGCTACACCTTC; CDR3aa: CAIRAGQGKDGYTF
abundance: NA; j_gene: TRBJ2-1; d_gene: TRBD2; v_gene: TRBV4-3; CDR3nt: TGCGCCACCAGCCAAGACCCGGCGGGAGCTGAATACAATGAGCAGTGCTTC; CDR3aa: CATSQDPAGAEYNEQCF
abundance: NA; j_gene: TRBJ2-7; d_gene: TRBD2; v_gene: TRBV10-2; CDR3nt: TGCGTCAGCAGGATGGGACTAGCGGAGCAATACTTC; CDR3aa: CVSRMGLAEQYF
abundance: NA; j_gene: TRBJ2-1; d_gene: NA; v_gene: TRBV4-3; CDR3nt: TGCGCCAGCAGCCAAGACCCAGGAGGAGCTGAATACAATGAGCAGTCCTTC; CDR3aa: CASSQDPGGAEYNEQSF
abundance: NA; j_gene: TRBJ2-1; d_gene: TRBD2; v_gene: TRBV29-1; CDR3nt: TGCAGCGTTGAGGTAGTCCCCTATCGGGACTACAATGAGCGATTCTTC; CDR3aa: CSVEVVPYRDYNERFF
abundance: NA; j_gene: TRBJ2-7; d_gene: NA; v_gene: TRBV10-3; CDR3nt: TGTACCATCCAGCCGGGTGGGACCCTCCCCTACGAGCAGTACTTC; CDR3aa: CTIQPGGTLPYEQYF
abundance: NA; j_gene: TRBJ2-2; d_gene: NA; v_gene: TRBV5-5; CDR3nt: TGTGCCAGCATCTTGGTTGGTAGCAGGAGGGGAACCGGGGAGCTGTTTTTT; CDR3aa: CASILVGSRRGTGELFF
abundance: NA; j_gene: TRBJ2-7; d_gene: TRBD1; v_gene: TRBV6-6; CDR3nt: TGTGCCAGTAAACGCCCAGGGGGCGCTTCCTACGAGCAGTACTTC; CDR3aa: CASKRPGGASYEQYF
abundance: NA; j_gene: TRBJ1-5; d_gene: NA; v_gene: TRBV6-2/TRBV6-3; CDR3nt: TGTGCCAGCAGTTCTCAAGGCAATCAGCCCCAACAGTTT; CDR3aa: CASSSQGNQPQQF
abundance: NA; j_gene: TRBJ2-7; d_gene: NA; v_gene: TRBV11-2; CDR3nt: TGTGCAAGTAGCTTATCAATAGCTCTCGAGCAGTACTTC; CDR3aa: CASSLSIALEQYF
abundance: NA; j_gene: TRBJ2-5; d_gene: TRBD2; v_gene: TRBV20-1; CDR3nt: TGCAGTGCTAAAGATTCGGGGGGGGGCCGGGAGACCCAGTACTTC; CDR3aa: CSAKDSGGGRETQYF
abundance: once; j_gene: TRBJ1-6; d_gene: NA; v_gene: TRBV4-1; CDR3nt: TGCGCCAGCAGCCAGGCCGTCATTAGCTCATATAATTCACCCCTCTACTTT; CDR3aa: CASSQAVISSYNSPLYF
abundance: medium-sized; j_gene: TRBJ2-2; d_gene: NA; v_gene: TRBV11-2; CDR3nt: TGTGCCAGCAGCTTAGAGCCGAACACCGGGGAGCTGTTTTTT; CDR3aa: CASSLEPNTGELFF
abundance: many; j_gene: TRBJ2-1; d_gene: NA; v_gene: TRBV10-3; CDR3nt: TGTGCCATCAAGGACGTTTCAGGCTACAATGAGCAGTTCTTC; CDR3aa: CAIKDVSGYNEQFF
abundance: NA; j_gene: TRBJ2-7; d_gene: NA; v_gene: TRBV29-1; CDR3nt: TGCAGCGCTGTGGGGAGTAGCACAAACAATGAGCAGTACTTC; CDR3aa: CSAVGSSTNNEQYF
abundance: NA; j_gene: TRBJ2-6; d_gene: NA; v_gene: TRBV5-1; CDR3nt: TGCGCCAGCAGCTCTCGAACAGTGCCCTCTAGGGCCAACGTCCTGACTTTC; CDR3aa: CASSSRTVPSRANVLTF
abundance: NA; j_gene: TRBJ2-3; d_gene: TRBD1; v_gene: TRBV6-2/TRBV6-3; CDR3nt: TGTGCCAGCAGTTACTCTAATACAGGGGGCATCGGCGGAGATACACAGTATTTT; CDR3aa: CASSYSNTGGIGGDTQYF
abundance: NA; j_gene: TRBJ2-1; d_gene: TRBD2; v_gene: TRBV7-6; CDR3nt: TGTGCCAGCAGCTTACAAGCGGGATCGACGTACAATGAGCAGTTCTTC; CDR3aa: CASSLQAGSTYNEQFF
abundance: NA; j_gene: TRBJ2-2; d_gene: NA; v_gene: TRBV4-2; CDR3nt: TGTGCCAGCAGCCAAGCTCTGACCGCCGGGGAGCTGTTTTTT; CDR3aa: CASSQALTAGELFF
abundance: NA; j_gene: TRBJ2-1; d_gene: TRBD2; v_gene: TRBV10-3; CDR3nt: TGTGTCGTCTCCAGCGGGAGGGACAATGGGCAGTTCTTC; CDR3aa: CVVSSGRDNGQFF
abundance: NA; j_gene: TRBJ2-5; d_gene: NA; v_gene: TRBV6-5; CDR3nt: TGTGCCAGCAGTTATATTGGTCCGGGAATAGGGACCCAGTACTTC; CDR3aa: CASSYIGPGIGTQYF
abundance: NA; j_gene: TRBJ1-4; d_gene: NA; v_gene: TRBV29-1; CDR3nt: TGCAGCGGGACGGAACATGAAAGACTGTTTTTT; CDR3aa: CSGTEHERLFF
abundance: NA; j_gene: TRBJ1-2; d_gene: TRBD1; v_gene: TRBV4-2; CDR3nt: TGTGACAGCAGTCCTACCGGGACAGATATCCTCTGTGGTTACACCTTC; CDR3aa: CDSSPTGTDILCGYTF
abundance: NA; j_gene: TRBJ2-1; d_gene: TRBD1; v_gene: TRBV10-1; CDR3nt: TGCGCCGGCAGTCGGACAGGGCCCTATTACAATGAGCGGTTTTTC; CDR3aa: CAGSRTGPYYNERFF
abundance: NA; j_gene: TRBJ2-1; d_gene: NA; v_gene: TRBV5-4; CDR3nt: TGTACCAGCAGCATTGGGGGCAGGGTGGGGAATGAACAGTTCTTC; CDR3aa: CTSSIGGRVGNEQFF
abundance: NA; j_gene: TRBJ2-3; d_gene: NA; v_gene: TRBV20-1; CDR3nt: TGCAATGCTAGTCGCAGGGACCACACAGATACGCAGTATTTT; CDR3aa: CNASRRDHTDTQYF
abundance: once; j_gene: TRBJ2-1; d_gene: TRBD2; v_gene: TRBV24-1; CDR3nt: TGTATCACCAGTGCCAGGCCCGGGACTAGCGGGAGACATGAAGATGAGCAGTTCTTC; CDR3aa: CITSARPGTSGRHEDEQFF
abundance: NA; j_gene: TRBJ2-7; d_gene: NA; v_gene: TRBV11-2; CDR3nt: TGTGCCAGTATCCTATGGCAGGTCTTATACGAGCAGTACTTC; CDR3aa: CASILWQVLYEQYF
abundance: once; j_gene: TRBJ1-2; d_gene: NA; v_gene: TRBV4-3; CDR3nt: TGCGCCTTCAGCCAAGACCTCGGGTCAGGACGCTACACCTTC; CDR3aa: CAFSQDLGSGRYTF
abundance: NA; j_gene: TRBJ2-7; d_gene: NA; v_gene: TRBV13; CDR3nt: TGTGCCAGCAGCTCAACCACGGTGGACAAACAGTACTTC; CDR3aa: CASSSTTVDKQYF
abundance: NA; j_gene: TRBJ1-2; d_gene: NA; v_gene: TRBV20-1; CDR3nt: TGCAGTGATACCGGATACGGCTACACCTTC; CDR3aa: CSDTGYGYTF
abundance: NA; j_gene: TRBJ1-5; d_gene: TRBD1; v_gene: TRBV6-6; CDR3nt: TGTGTCAGCAGTATCATAGGGGGCTTCAATCAGCCCCAGCATTTT; CDR3aa: CVSSIIGGFNQPQHF
abundance: NA; j_gene: TRBJ2-1; d_gene: TRBD2; v_gene: TRBV12-3/TRBV12-4; CDR3nt: TGTGCCAGCAGGACTAGCGGGACGATCTACAATGAGCAATTCTTC; CDR3aa: CASRTSGTIYNEQFF
abundance: NA; j_gene: TRBJ2-7; d_gene: NA; v_gene: TRBV29-1; CDR3nt: TGCAGCGTTGAAGATTCTGGGGTGTACAATGAGCAGTACTTC; CDR3aa: CSVEDSGVYNEQYF
abundance: once; j_gene: TRBJ2-2; d_gene: TRBD2; v_gene: TRBV4-1; CDR3nt: TGCGCCAGCAGAGCAAGAGAGTCTAGCGGGGGACCGCGGGGAATCGGGGAGCCGTTTTTT; CDR3aa: CASRARESSGGPRGIGEPFF
abundance: NA; j_gene: TRBJ2-7; d_gene: NA; v_gene: TRBV20-1; CDR3nt: TGCAGTTCGCCACCTGGCAAGGTGGATGAGCAGTACTTC; CDR3aa: CSSPPGKVDEQYF
abundance: once; j_gene: TRBJ2-5; d_gene: NA; v_gene: TRBV12-3/TRBV12-4; CDR3nt: TGTGCCAGCAGTTTAACTGACGGAGGACTGGTCGAGACCCAGTACTTC; CDR3aa: CASSLTDGGLVETQYF
abundance: NA; j_gene: TRBJ2-3; d_gene: NA; v_gene: TRBV6-2/TRBV6-3; CDR3nt: TGTGCCAGCAGTTCGGAATCAGGACAGCCTAGCACAGATACACAGTATTTT; CDR3aa: CASSSESGQPSTDTQYF
abundance: NA; j_gene: TRBJ1-2; d_gene: NA; v_gene: TRBV20-1; CDR3nt: TGCAGTGTCAGAGATTTAGATGGCTACACCTTC; CDR3aa: CSVRDLDGYTF
abundance: NA; j_gene: TRBJ1-2; d_gene: NA; v_gene: TRBV7-8; CDR3nt: TGTGCCAGCAGCTTAGAAAGGGGACACGACTATGTCTACACCTTC; CDR3aa: CASSLERGHDYVYTF
abundance: once; j_gene: TRBJ2-1; d_gene: NA; v_gene: TRBV12-3/TRBV12-4; CDR3nt: TGTGCCAGCAATTTCGGATGGGGGTACAATGAGCGGTTCTTC; CDR3aa: CASNFGWGYNERFF
abundance: once; j_gene: TRBJ2-7; d_gene: NA; v_gene: TRBV29-1; CDR3nt: TGTAGCGTTGGGGAAAGTGGGATGCACGAACAGTACTTC; CDR3aa: CSVGESGMHEQYF